This T cell receptor (beta chain) was sequenced in a study of cytomegalovirus exposure and HLA in healthy donors. Both 60 Vbeta primers and 13 Jbeta primers went into the PCR. Per the authors' pipeline: The authors later counted roughly 87 million unique TCR beta chains, 9 million to 14 million of them shared. The repertoire was sequenced with immunoSEQ multiplex PCR; TCRdb's copy has only in-frame clones and lacks some. V and J calls and clone size are given by that table; D and trimming were obtained from the DNA. This sample yields around 170,000 clones, of which approximately 80% are seen a single time; under 2% belongs to the top ten. This CDR3 has 15 residues. Germline lookup yields CDR1 SSHAT and CDR2 FNYEAQ (reference sequence). After removal of 1 base from V and 10 bases from J, the junction contained 12 bases not matched to a gene.

Sequencing was carried out using PBMCs. The rearrangement links TRBV7-7 to TRBJ2-7, with 8 bases lining up with TRBD1. The origin of this receptor is a woman between 18 and 29 years old in good health and CMV-seronegative. The CDR3 DNA follows: TGTGCCAGCAGCTTAGACGGACAGGGTATTGCGGAACAGTACTTC. This gives the protein CASSLDGQGIAEQYF.